This T cell receptor (beta chain) was obtained from a study of cytomegalovirus exposure and HLA in healthy donors. Study-level results: Excluded were some V segments that proved indistinguishable, including TRBV6-2 and TRBV6-3.

PCR involved 60 Vbeta and 13 Jbeta primers. TCRdb's table, derived via immunoSEQ multiplex PCR, lists solely in-frame clones and lacks some. This table has about 140,000 clones, roughly 88% appearing once. In this sample, this clone turned up once. The target antigen is unknown. Trimming pared 1 base from V and 4 bases from J, leaving 10 bases between. The CDR3 covers 15 residues. Germline CDR1 and CDR2: MNHEY and SVGAGI. The origin of this receptor is a woman in her forties in good health and CMV-seronegative. The sequenced sample consisted of PBMCs. The chain recombines TRBV6-5 with TRBJ2-2; the D gene is possibly TRBD1 (5 bases). For the CDR3, the DNA is TGTGCCAGCAGTTACTGGGGCCAAGGCACCGGGGAGCTGTTTTTT. This gives the protein CASSYWGQGTGELFF.